Each of the 27 T cell receptor beta chains below was sequenced from the same sample in a study of OX40 agonist ivuxolimab in advanced cancers. TCRdb keeps only in-frame clones here, not all; method: immunoSEQ multiplex PCR. This table has about 19,000 clones, more than 60% appearing once. Source: CD4+ or CD8+ T cells sorted from blood, taken in a trial of the OX40 agonist ivuxolimab. Receptor source: an adult with an advanced solid tumor such as melanoma, head and neck, liver or kidney cancer.

V and J are TRBV27 and TRBJ2-1; TRBD2 aligns across 11 bases. The CDR3 runs 16 residues. The V and J ends lost 2 bases and 7 bases, in that order; junction bases with no gene match: 7. CDR1 is MNHEY, CDR2 SMNVEV, per germline (reference sequence). In DNA form, the CDR3 reads TGTGCCAGCAGTTTACGTAGCGGGGGGGCCTGGAATGAGCAGTTCTTC. The encoded protein is CASSLRSGGAWNEQFF.

This clone was seen a single time. The rearrangement joins TRBV27 to TRBJ1-5; 7 bases map to TRBD1. The V segment lost 6 bases and the J segment 3 bases; nucleotides outside the gene matches: 5. The CDR3 sequence is 14 residues long. CDR1 is MNHEY and CDR2 is SMNVEV in the germline V gene (reference sequence). CDR3 nucleotide sequence: TGTGCCAGCAGCCTGGACAGGACCAATCAGCCCCAGCATTTT. Amino acid sequence: CASSLDRTNQPQHF.

V is TRBV4-2 and J is TRBJ2-3; D is unclear. Germline CDR1 reads LGHNA; CDR2 reads YNFKEQ. The length of the CDR3 is 17 residues. V was pared by 0 bases and J by 3 bases, with 16 bases between. The chain's CDR3 is CASSQDAAARRTDTQYF. DNA of the CDR3: TGTGCCAGCAGCCAAGATGCTGCAGCTAGGCGAACAGATACGCAGTATTTT.

The chain has TRBV4-3 and TRBJ1-1; D ambiguous. With 0 bases removed from V and 1 base from J, the gap between germline ends came to 9 bases. The CDR3 is 15 amino acids. Germline V gene data show CDR1 as LGHNA and CDR2 as YSLEER. CDR3 sequence (DNA): TGCGCCAGCAGCCAAGACGCGGCAGGGAACACTGAAGCTTTCTTT. Amino acids: CASSQDAAGNTEAFF.

This clone was observed a single time. J is TRBJ1-2 and V is TRBV25-1; D is unclear. Germline CDR1 MGHDK, CDR2 SYGVNS. This CDR3 is 15 amino acids long. V was pared by 2 bases and J by 4 bases, with 14 bases between. The CDR3 protein is CASSEGNQRGYGYTF. DNA of the CDR3: TGTGCCAGCAGTGAAGGGAACCAACGGGGCTATGGCTACACCTTC.

This clone was seen only once. This sequence joins TRBV2 and TRBJ1-6; a possible D gene is TRBD1 (5 bases). This CDR3 contains 15 residues. CDR1 is SNHLY, CDR2 FYNNEI, per germline. Trimming stripped 3 bases from V and 7 bases from J, with 13 bases between. The CDR3 region has the DNA TGTGCCAGCAGTGATTCAGGGCAGCAGAATTCACCCCTCCACTTT. It is translated as CASSDSGQQNSPLHF.

The chain uses TRBV2 and TRBJ2-1; 8 nucleotides agree with TRBD2. The CDR3 runs 16 residues. The junction had 10 bases not matched to a gene; V was cut back by 7 bases and J by 2 bases. CDR1 and CDR2 from the germline V gene are SNHLY and FYNNEI. CDR3 protein: CASIPVAGSPYNEQFF. The CDR3 nucleotides read TGTGCCAGCATTCCTGTAGCGGGGAGCCCCTACAATGAGCAGTTCTTC.

The rearrangement uses TRBV15 and TRBJ2-5; 8 bases align to TRBD2. CDR1 and CDR2 from the germline V gene are LNHNV and YYDKDF (reference sequence). V shed 1 base, J shed 2 bases, and the junction held 6 bases outside the gene matches. This CDR3 has 16 amino acids. CDR3 DNA: TGTGCCACCAGCAGAGGTCGCGGGGGGCATCAAGAGACCCAGTACTTC. The encoded protein is CATSRGRGGHQETQYF.

This clone turned up a few times. The chain joins TRBV6-1 to TRBJ1-6; D uncertain. The ends were cut back, 1 base at V and 12 bases at J, with 4 bases in the middle. Germline CDR1 reads MNHNS; CDR2 reads SASEGT. The CDR3 is made up of 11 amino acids. The CDR3 reads CASSEGLPLHF. The CDR3 DNA reads as TGTGCCAGCAGTGAAGGCCTACCCCTCCACTTT.

This clone was seen only once. The chain uses TRBV27 and TRBJ2-3, with 9 bases that match TRBD1. Per the germline V gene, CDR1 is MNHEY and CDR2 is SMNVEV (reference sequence). V shed 0 bases and J 6 bases; nucleotides not matched to a gene: 4. This CDR3 spans 15 amino acids. The CDR3 DNA reads as TGTGCCAGCAGTTTATCTCTGACAGGGGGGGATACGCAGTATTTT. Its protein product is CASSLSLTGGDTQYF.

The chain has TRBV2 and TRBJ1-5; no clear D. CDR1 and CDR2 (germline): SNHLY, FYNNEI. The CDR3 length is 13 residues. Trimming removed 5 bases from V and 0 bases from J, with 5 bases in between. The CDR3 spells CASSTYSNQPQHF. The DNA for the CDR3 is TGTGCCAGCAGTACTTATAGCAATCAGCCCCAGCATTTT. The variable domain in full, with the rest retrieved from reference TRBV2 and TRBJ1-5, is EPEVTQTPSHQVTQMGQEVILRCVPISNHLYFYWYRQILGQKVEFLVSFYNNEISEKSEIFDDQFSVERPDGSNFTLKIRSTKLEDSAMYFCASSTYSNQPQHFGDGTRLSIL.

V gene TRBV27 combines with J gene TRBJ2-7; D is uncertain. V was pared by 0 bases and J by 0 bases, with 3 bases between. The germline gives CDR1 MNHEY, CDR2 SMNVEV (reference sequence). The length of the CDR3 is 13 residues. This chain's CDR3 is CASSLSGSYEQYF. DNA of the CDR3: TGTGCCAGCAGTTTATCGGGCTCCTACGAGCAGTACTTC.

The J gene is TRBJ2-3, the V gene TRBV29-1; the match to TRBD2 covers 7 bases. The length of the CDR3 is 16 residues. The V gene's germline CDR1 is SQVTM and CDR2 ANQGSEA. With 6 bases clipped from V and 1 base from J, the junction kept 13 bases outside the gene matches. The CDR3 loop is CSVGSGLASGTDTQYF. CDR3 bases: TGCAGCGTCGGTAGCGGGTTGGCCTCCGGCACAGATACGCAGTATTTT.

V usage is TRBV28 and J usage is TRBJ1-1; D is undetermined. V was trimmed by 1 base and J by 0 bases, leaving 9 bases between them. Germline lookup yields CDR1 MDHEN and CDR2 SYDVKM. CDR3 length: 15 amino acids. The CDR3 spells CASSLLAQMNTEAFF. The CDR3 DNA sequence: TGTGCCAGCAGTTTATTAGCTCAAATGAACACTGAAGCTTTCTTT.

This chain joins TRBV27 and TRBJ2-7; D unresolved. Trimming removed 2 bases from V and 2 bases from J, with 7 bases in between. The CDR3 consists of 13 residues. CDR1 is MNHEY and CDR2 is SMNVEV in the germline V gene (reference sequence). Here the CDR3 reads CASSLDETYEQYF. DNA of the CDR3: TGTGCCAGCAGTTTAGACGAGACCTACGAGCAGTACTTC.

Only one count was recorded for this clone. The chain couples TRBV27 to TRBJ1-1, with D possibly being TRBD1 (6 bases). This CDR3 has 12 amino acids. Trimming pared 6 bases from V and 7 bases from J, leaving 12 bases between. CDR1 is MNHEY and CDR2 is SMNVEV in the germline V gene (reference sequence). CDR3 coding DNA: TGTGCCAGCAGAGGTGCAGGGGATGAAGCTTTCTTT. This translates into CASRGAGDEAFF.

This sequence joins TRBV6-5 and TRBJ1-6, with D unclear. This CDR3 has 14 residues. Germline V gene lookup returns CDR1 MNHEY and CDR2 SVGAGI. Between the trimmed V and J ends, which lost 2 bases and 9 bases, there was a span of 11 bases. CDR3 coding DNA: TGTGCCAGCAGTTACGGAGGGTTAAGTTCACCCCTCCACTTT. The encoded protein is CASSYGGLSSPLHF.

The genes are TRBV25-1 and TRBJ1-1, with 7 bases aligning to TRBD1. The length of the CDR3 is 14 residues. Germline V CDR1 and CDR2: MGHDK, SYGVNS. Trimming cost V 3 bases and J 4 bases; bases outside gene matches: 5. The CDR3 loop is CASSEWAGGTEAFF. The CDR3 coding sequence is TGTGCCAGCAGTGAGTGGGCAGGGGGCACTGAAGCTTTCTTT.

The chain uses TRBV5-5 and TRBJ1-1; perhaps TRBD1 as D (5 bases). Germline V CDR1 and CDR2: SGHKS, YYEKEE (reference sequence). V was cut by 6 bases and J by 5 bases, with 14 bases left in between. The CDR3 covers 13 residues. This chain's CDR3 is CASTQVPRTEAFF. CDR3 in DNA: TGTGCCAGCACACAGGTCCCGAGAACTGAAGCTTTCTTT.

This clone occurred a few times. The rearrangement links TRBV19 to TRBJ1-1; D gene uncertain. The ends were cut back, 1 base at V and 5 bases at J, with 8 bases in the middle. Germline assignment: CDR1 LNHDA and CDR2 SQIVND (reference sequence). The length of the CDR3 is 13 residues. DNA of the CDR3: TGTGCCAGTAGTATAGGGGCGGGGACTGAAGCTTTCTTT. It is translated as CASSIGAGTEAFF.

J is TRBJ2-1 and V is TRBV9; a weak D match, TRBD2 (6 bases). CDR3 length: 15 amino acids. Germline CDR1 SGDLS, CDR2 YYNGEE. Trimming left V 0 bases short and J 4 bases short, with 11 bases between. CDR3: CASSVGTTLYNEQFF. The CDR3 bases are TGTGCCAGCAGCGTAGGGACTACCCTGTACAATGAGCAGTTCTTC.

This clone occurred many times. This sequence joins TRBV9 and TRBJ1-2, with D unclear. The CDR3 sequence is 14 residues long. V dropped 4 bases and J dropped 8 bases, with 18 bases sitting between them. Per germline, CDR1 SGDLS and CDR2 YYNGEE. CDR3 sequence reads: CASSPGWGLSGYTF. DNA of the CDR3: TGTGCCAGCAGCCCCGGATGGGGTTTGAGCGGCTACACCTTC.

The chain joins TRBV28 to TRBJ1-5; D call uncertain. Per the germline V gene, CDR1 is MDHEN and CDR2 is SYDVKM. The V end was cut by 4 bases, the J end by 2 bases, with 9 bases between. The CDR3 length is 14 residues. In DNA form, the CDR3 reads TGTGCCAGCAGTTCACTTAGTGGCAATCAGCCCCAGCATTTT. Encoded protein: CASSSLSGNQPQHF.

The J gene is TRBJ1-3, the V gene TRBV5-6, with D uncertain. Germline lookup yields CDR1 SGHDT and CDR2 YYEEEE. V was cut by 2 bases and J by 0 bases, with 12 bases left in between. The CDR3 totals 16 residues. The CDR3 spells CASSFVGRLSGNTIYF. The DNA of the CDR3 is TGTGCCAGCAGCTTTGTGGGCAGGCTCTCTGGAAACACCATATATTTT. The complete variable domain, with remaining parts taken from reference TRBV5-6 and TRBJ1-3, reads DAGVTQSPTHLIKTRGQQVTLRCSPKSGHDTVSWYQQALGQGPQFIFQYYEEEERQRGNFPDRFSGHQFPNYSSELNVNALLLGDSALYLCASSFVGRLSGNTIYFGEGSWLTVV.

The V gene is TRBV19, the J gene TRBJ1-4; possibly TRBD1 for D (5 bases). This CDR3 is built from 15 residues. V lost 6 bases, J lost 0 bases, and 11 bases lay in between. CDR1 is LNHDA, CDR2 SQIVND, per germline (reference sequence). Here the CDR3 reads CASSPDSTTNEKLFF. Written as DNA, the CDR3 is TGTGCCAGTAGCCCTGACAGCACAACTAATGAAAAACTGTTTTTT.

The chain is built from TRBV5-8 and TRBJ2-1; 11 nucleotides line up with TRBD2. CDR3 size: 17 residues. Germline trimming cut 4 bases from V and 7 bases from J; bases unmatched to any gene: 13. The germline V gene has CDR1 SGHTS and CDR2 YDEGEE. CDR3 protein: CASSLGGLAGGRNEQFF. The CDR3, as DNA: TGTGCCAGCAGCCTGGGGGGCCTAGCGGGAGGTAGGAATGAGCAGTTCTTC.

The sample holds one count of this clone. The V and J genes are TRBV4-3 and TRBJ2-7, with 11 nucleotides matching TRBD2. V dropped 0 bases and J dropped 4; count of bases not matched to a gene: 5. Germline V lookup: CDR1 LGHNA, CDR2 YSLEER. This CDR3 comprises 16 residues. CDR3 in DNA: TGCGCCAGCAGCCAAGATCCGGGACTAGCGGAATACGAGCAGTACTTC. Translation gives CASSQDPGLAEYEQYF.